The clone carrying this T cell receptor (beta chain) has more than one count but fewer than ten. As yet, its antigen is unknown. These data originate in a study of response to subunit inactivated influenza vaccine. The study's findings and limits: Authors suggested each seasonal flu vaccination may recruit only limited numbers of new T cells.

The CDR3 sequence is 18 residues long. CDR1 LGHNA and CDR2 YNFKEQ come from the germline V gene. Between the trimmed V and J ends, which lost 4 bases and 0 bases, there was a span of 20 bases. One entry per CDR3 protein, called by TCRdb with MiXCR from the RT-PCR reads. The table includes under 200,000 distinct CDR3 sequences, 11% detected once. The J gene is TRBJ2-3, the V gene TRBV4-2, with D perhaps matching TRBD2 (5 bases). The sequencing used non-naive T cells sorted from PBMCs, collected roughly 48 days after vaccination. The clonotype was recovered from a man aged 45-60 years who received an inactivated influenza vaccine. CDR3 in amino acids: CASSPRGQVGASTDTQYF. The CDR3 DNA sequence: TGTGCCAGCAGCCCTCGCGGGCAGGTGGGAGCTAGCACAGATACGCAGTATTTT.